A selection of T cell receptor beta chains follows, all from one sample in a study of T cell repertoires in cytomegalovirus infection. From the reads, TCRdb called clonotypes with MiXCR, one entry per CDR3 protein. Of 100,000 or so distinct CDR3 sequences detected, over 40% appear once; the ten largest clones hold around 74%. No cognate antigen is known for these TCRs. This specimen consisted of CD8+ T cells from cultured PBMCs, obtained from culture after CMV antigen stimulation. All receptors derive from a human donor in good health (CMV status not recorded). Some clones in this sample may be carry-over from other donors' samples. CDR3s include the opening cysteine and the closing phenylalanine or tryptophan. D genes are given only for firm matches. Clone size is given for some rows only: seen once, a few or many times, or a class if the clone is expanded.

D gene: TRBD1; V gene: TRBV2; J gene: TRBJ2-7; clone size: .; CDR3 protein: CASTDVGQGLHEQYF; CDR3 DNA: TGTGCCAGCACCGACGTGGGACAGGGGCTGCACGAGCAGTACTTC
D gene: TRBD1; V gene: TRBV12-3/TRBV12-4; J gene: TRBJ2-7; clone size: .; CDR3 protein: CASGQGGEQYF; CDR3 DNA: TGTGCCAGCGGACAGGGAGGCGAGCAGTACTTC
D gene: .; V gene: TRBV19; J gene: TRBJ2-7; clone size: .; CDR3 protein: CASSASYYEQYF; CDR3 DNA: TGTGCCAGTAGTGCCAGTTACTACGAGCAGTACTTC
D gene: .; V gene: TRBV19; J gene: TRBJ2-7; clone size: .; CDR3 protein: CASSPLIPYEQYF; CDR3 DNA: TGTGCCAGTAGTCCGTTGATCCCCTACGAGCAGTACTTC
D gene: TRBD2; V gene: TRBV27; J gene: TRBJ2-1; clone size: once; CDR3 protein: CASRLAGGLNEQFF; CDR3 DNA: TGTGCCAGCAGGCTAGCGGGGGGGCTTAATGAGCAGTTCTTC
D gene: TRBD2; V gene: TRBV5-6; J gene: TRBJ2-1; clone size: .; CDR3 protein: CASSLAGGDNEQFF; CDR3 DNA: TGTGCCAGCAGCTTGGCGGGGGGAGACAATGAGCAGTTCTTC
D gene: .; V gene: TRBV2; J gene: TRBJ1-2; clone size: many; CDR3 protein: CASSEETAANYGYTF; CDR3 DNA: TGTGCCAGCAGTGAGGAGACAGCCGCTAACTATGGCTACACCTTC
D gene: .; V gene: TRBV20-1; J gene: TRBJ1-1; clone size: few; CDR3 protein: CSASLRQNTEAFF; CDR3 DNA: TGCAGTGCTAGCCTTAGACAGAACACTGAAGCTTTCTTT
D gene: TRBD2; V gene: TRBV7-6; J gene: TRBJ2-3; clone size: .; CDR3 protein: CASSPTAIQRGARTDTQYF; CDR3 DNA: TGTGCCAGCAGCCCGACCGCTATCCAGCGGGGGGCGCGCACAGATACGCAGTATTTT
D gene: .; V gene: TRBV7-6; J gene: TRBJ2-5; clone size: few; CDR3 protein: CASSYGASETQYF; CDR3 DNA: TGTGCCAGCAGCTACGGAGCTTCCGAGACCCAGTACTTC
D gene: .; V gene: TRBV7-6; J gene: TRBJ2-2; clone size: few; CDR3 protein: CASSLIGSNTGELFF; CDR3 DNA: TGTGCCAGCAGCTTAATAGGTTCGAACACCGGGGAGCTGTTTTTT
D gene: .; V gene: TRBV6-6; J gene: TRBJ2-3; clone size: .; CDR3 protein: CASSYSHGSTDTQYF; CDR3 DNA: TGTGCCAGCAGTTACTCGCACGGATCCACAGATACGCAGTATTTT
D gene: .; V gene: TRBV12-3/TRBV12-4; J gene: TRBJ1-2; clone size: .; CDR3 protein: CASSLELLASNYGYTF; CDR3 DNA: TGTGCCAGCAGTTTAGAATTATTGGCCAGCAACTATGGCTACACCTTC
D gene: TRBD1; V gene: TRBV5-1; J gene: TRBJ2-7; clone size: .; CDR3 protein: CASSFHRDRYYEQYF; CDR3 DNA: TGCGCCAGCAGCTTTCACCGGGACAGGTACTACGAGCAGTACTTC
D gene: TRBD1; V gene: TRBV7-3; J gene: TRBJ1-3; clone size: .; CDR3 protein: CASRPTVDRGRRGNTIYF; CDR3 DNA: TGTGCCAGCAGGCCGACCGTGGACAGGGGGCGTCGAGGAAACACCATATATTTT
D gene: TRBD2; V gene: TRBV11-2; J gene: TRBJ2-1; clone size: .; CDR3 protein: CASDPGLAILFNEQFF; CDR3 DNA: TGTGCCAGCGATCCGGGACTAGCGATCTTGTTCAATGAGCAGTTCTTC